What follows describes a single T cell receptor beta chain. This sample is part of a study of control samples from healthy donors and cancer patients. Germline V gene data show CDR1 as SNHLY and CDR2 as FYNNEI. This CDR3 spans 17 amino acids. Deletions cut 6 bases from V and 4 bases from J, with 24 bases between. The assay was immunoSEQ multiplex PCR, and TCRdb's table has in-frame clones only and misses some. The table shows some 77,000 clones, with less than 90% occurring only once. The receptor's source is a woman aged 60 to 75 in good health. The sequencing input was blood. The chain carries TRBV2 and TRBJ2-5, with D tentatively TRBD2 (6 bases). CDR3 sequence (DNA): TGTGCCAGCAGGGATACACTAGCCGGAGGTGGGGCAGAGACCCAGTACTTC. This codes for CASRDTLAGGGAETQYF.